This T cell receptor beta chain is from a study of blood T cell repertoires in COVID-19. Study as a whole: Collection of acute and convalescent COVID-19 samples took place in the United States, Italy and Spain.

Germline CDR1 LNHNV, CDR2 YYDKDF (reference sequence). With 2 bases clipped from V and 4 bases from J, the junction kept 3 bases outside the gene matches. The CDR3 is 15 residues long. This clone appeared once. Per the study methods: Nucleated cell counts were estimated from reference gene primer amplification. Repertoires were generated with immunoSEQ multiplex PCR, while TCRdb's copy carries only in-frame clones and drops some. The V and J calls and clone size are taken from that table; D and trimming were inferred from the DNA. Of hundreds of thousands of clones in the sample, 70% to 90% were seen once. During active infection, Seattle patients enrolled and were then monitored through disease.

The chain joins TRBV15 to TRBJ2-7; 12 nucleotides line up with TRBD2. Sequenced input: peripheral blood. The receptor was isolated from a woman between 50 and 59 years old with COVID-19, enrolled during active disease. In DNA, the CDR3 is TGTGCCACCAGCAGAAGACTAGCGGGGGTTTACGAGCAGTACTTC. Amino acids: CATSRRLAGVYEQYF.